What follows describes a single TCR beta chain. There is no known antigen for this receptor. No base quality values were provided; no much bigger clone lies one nucleotide off. Donors were healthy HIV-negative adults with no recently reported acute infections or vaccinations. All donors were Caucasian adults living in Nashville, Tennessee, USA. CD4+ T cells were enriched through magnetic negative selection, after which naive cells were positively selected on CD45RA and the remaining negative fraction served as the memory subset. Blood was obtained by leukapheresis, after which PBMCs were separated by Ficoll-Histopaque density gradient centrifugation and cryopreserved in liquid nitrogen vapor phase. Analytical flow cytometry was used to check the purity and quantity of every magnetically sorted T cell population. From each sorted fraction, genomic DNA was isolated and quantified by UV absorbance on a Nanodrop 2000c.

This sample is part of a study of shared clonotypes between healthy human individuals (dated by TCRdb to the early 2020s). Regarding the research as a whole: Three men and two women, aged 18 to 49 years, made up the cohort. To increase sequencing depth and limit assay-specific biases, TCR repertoire library preparation and sequencing were carried out by different laboratories using diverse techniques. Per donor, three plates each were used for CD4 naive and CD4 memory, two for CD8 naive, and one for CD8 memory. The study deeply sequenced blood TCR repertoires of five healthy adults to estimate repertoire size and the extent of clonotype sharing between individuals. Leukapheresis yielded between about 0.94 and 9.5 billion PBMCs per donor.

Paper-wide results and their limitations: Only blood was sampled, and tissue TCR repertoires likely differ from those in blood. Across several donors, 4.5% to 6.5% of naive CD4, around 3.5% of naive CD8, 2.3% of memory CD4, and 0.4% to 0.45% of memory CD8 clonotypes were shared. Because the study included a small number of donors, the genetic and exposure-history diversity represented was limited. Pairwise subsampling led to the expectation that sequencing depth would affect the degree of clonotype sharing among donors. Incomplete sequencing was indicated by rarefaction of sorted-subset datasets, despite the large sequencing depth. Larger estimated clonotype richness was generally found for naive subsets than for memory subsets. Compared with non-shared clonotypes, the clonotypes found in all four sorted-subset donors had higher generation probabilities.

From the cysteine up to the phenylalanine, the CDR3 has a length of 16 residues. CDR3 DNA is the only sequence kept; it has 48 bases, read in frame from the first base. Using the deep immunoSEQ assay, multiplex PCR amplified TCR CDR3 regions from genomic DNA. Extracted genomic DNA from each cell subset was spread evenly across all wells of several immunoSEQ 96-well plates, with each plate serving as a replicate. For sorted subsets, 150 to 250 ng of genomic DNA, equivalent to 25,000 to 35,000 T cell genomes, went into each replicate PCR. The purified libraries were quantified using a Qubit 3.0 fluorometer, sized with a Bioanalyzer 2100, and then quantified again using the KAPA Library Quantification kit. Every immunoSEQ 96-well plate was sequenced on a dedicated single-read 150-cycle Illumina NextSeq 550 flow cell. The authors' pipeline ran thus. Because the immunoSEQ output held only junctional sequences and lacked quality scores, the filtering could not match the filtering applied to full-length reads. Sequences were annotated with PyIR, a Python wrapper for IgBLAST v1.9, using IMGT germline references to assign V/J genes and CDR3. Reads were removed for weak V/J assignments (E-value above 1e-6), missing CDR3, stop codons, out-of-frame junctions, or ambiguous translated residues. V3J clonotypes were defined as sequences sharing the same inferred V gene, J gene, and CDR3 amino acid sequence. The percentage overlap between two repertoires was calculated by dividing the number of shared unique clonotypes by the size of the smaller repertoire. RTK rarefaction, the Chao1 estimator, and Recon v2.1 estimates of unobserved clonotypes were used to assess repertoire richness. OLGA was used to compute generation probabilities for all TCRbeta clonotypes that the gDNA method yielded from a handful of donors. Drawn from immuneACCESS, this table holds only the in-frame rearrangements with V and J called that TCRdb kept. Clones are partly lost; checked studies trace under half to an unresolved V gene and leave the rest unexplained. V, J and clone size are taken as reported in that table, and D and trimming were inferred from the DNA itself. This sample holds roughly 2.5 million clones; 90% to 95% were observed only once. Together, the top ten hold around 0.15% of the sample.

The sequence derives from a man aged 18 to 30 in good health. The sequence links TRBV21-1 to TRBJ1-1; TRBD1, as called in the table, went unchecked against the DNA. TRBV21-1 is reported as a pseudogene. The sample consisted of naive CD4+ T cells sorted from blood. The cell subset or site label here, explained by the study, means: CD45RA+ positively selected. The DNA sequence is given as TGTGCCAGCAGCTCCCTGATGGCACAAGAGAACACTGAAGCTTTCTTT. Its translation is CASSSLMAQENTEAFF.